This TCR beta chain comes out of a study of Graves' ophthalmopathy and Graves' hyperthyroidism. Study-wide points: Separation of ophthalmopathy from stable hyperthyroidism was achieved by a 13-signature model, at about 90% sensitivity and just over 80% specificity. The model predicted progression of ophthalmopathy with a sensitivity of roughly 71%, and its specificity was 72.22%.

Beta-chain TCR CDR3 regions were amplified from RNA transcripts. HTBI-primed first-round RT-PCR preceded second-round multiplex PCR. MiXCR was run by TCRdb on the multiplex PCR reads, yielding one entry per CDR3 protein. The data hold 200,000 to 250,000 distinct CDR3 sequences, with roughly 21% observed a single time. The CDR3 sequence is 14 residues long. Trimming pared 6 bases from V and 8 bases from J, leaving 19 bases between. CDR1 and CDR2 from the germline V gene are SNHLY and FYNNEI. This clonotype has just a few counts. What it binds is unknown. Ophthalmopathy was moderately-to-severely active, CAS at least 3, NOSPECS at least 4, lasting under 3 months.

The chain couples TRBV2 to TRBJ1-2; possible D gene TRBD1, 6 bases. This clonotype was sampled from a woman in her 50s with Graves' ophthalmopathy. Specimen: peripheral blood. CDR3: CASSITGSLEGYTF. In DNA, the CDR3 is TGTGCCAGCAGCATAACAGGGTCTCTAGAGGGCTACACCTTC.